The 21 T cell receptor beta chains below come from one sample, sequenced in a study of shared clonotypes between healthy human individuals. TCRdb's copy holds only in-frame clones and misses some; the assay was immunoSEQ multiplex PCR. The repertoire holds about 120,000 clones, with about 71% as singletons. The sample was memory CD8+ T cells sorted from blood. Described subset: CD45RO+ cells pooled with CCR7-negative TemRA cells. These receptors were collected from a woman aged 30 to 39 in good health.

This rearrangement joins TRBV9 to TRBJ2-1; a possible D gene is TRBD2 (5 bases). Germline CDR1 reads SGDLS; CDR2 reads YYNGEE. Between the trimmed V and J ends, which lost 0 bases and 1 base, there was a span of 14 bases. This CDR3 comprises 17 residues. CDR3 in amino acids: CASSVDDRERSYNEQFF. For the CDR3, the DNA is TGTGCCAGCAGCGTAGACGATAGGGAGCGGTCCTACAATGAGCAGTTCTTC.

Concerning this clone: At the DNA level, this CDR3 is encoded by other sequences in the same sample as well. This chain uses TRBV9 with TRBJ2-5, with 7 bases fitting TRBD2. The CDR3 sequence is 14 residues long. After removal of 4 bases from V and 1 base from J, the junction contained 4 bases not matched to a gene. The germline gives CDR1 SGDLS, CDR2 YYNGEE. CDR3 protein: CASSLGGTQETQYF. For the CDR3, the DNA is TGTGCCAGCAGCTTGGGGGGGACCCAAGAGACCCAGTACTTC. Complete variable domain (other parts from reference TRBV9 and TRBJ2-5): DSGVTQTPKHLITATGQRVTLRCSPRSGDLSVYWYQQSLDQGLQFLIQYYNGEERAKGNILERFSAQQFPDLHSELNLSSLELGDSALYFCASSLGGTQETQYFGPGTRLLVL.

CDR3 nucleotides: TGTGCCAGCAGCTTGGGACTAGCGGGAGGGCAAGATACGCAGTATTTT. This sequence encodes CASSLGLAGGQDTQYF. The rearrangement uses TRBV5-4 and TRBJ2-3; 14 nucleotides match TRBD2. This CDR3 has 16 residues. The J segment lost 5 bases and the V segment lost 0 bases, leaving 2 bases of the junction unmatched. CDR1 and CDR2 (germline): SGHNT, YYREEE (reference sequence).

The rearrangement uses TRBV5-1 and TRBJ1-3; D gene uncertain. CDR1 SGHRS and CDR2 YFSETQ come from the germline V gene. The CDR3 is 16 residues long. Trimming shortened V by 0 bases and J by 2 bases, and 12 bases separated the two germline ends. The CDR3 sequence is CASSLATQKTGNTIYF. The CDR3 nucleotides are TGCGCCAGCAGCTTGGCCACTCAGAAAACTGGAAACACCATATATTTT.

V gene TRBV7-8 combines with J gene TRBJ2-1; a weak D match, TRBD1 (5 bases). The CDR3 is 18 residues long. The V end lost 4 bases, the J end lost 6 bases, and 25 bases lay between the germline ends. Looked up from germline, CDR1 is SGHVS and CDR2 is FQNEAQ. As DNA, the CDR3 is TGTGCCAGCAGCTCCCTATTGAAGCAGGGAATGACTCCCAATGAGCAGTTCTTC. This encodes CASSSLLKQGMTPNEQFF. The complete variable domain, with remaining parts taken from reference TRBV7-8 and TRBJ2-1, reads GAGVSQSPRYKVAKRGQDVALRCDPISGHVSLFWYQQALGQGPEFLTYFQNEAQLDKSGLPSDRFFAERPEGSVSTLKIQRTQQEDSAVYLCASSSLLKQGMTPNEQFFGPGTRLTVL.

The table lists this clone with a few counts. This same CDR3 is encoded by further DNA sequences in the sample. The chain is built from TRBV9 and TRBJ2-7; D uncertain. Germline values: CDR1 SGDLS, CDR2 YYNGEE. The CDR3 spans 13 residues. V was shortened by 4 bases and J by 3 bases, with 11 bases between the two germline ends. The CDR3 DNA follows: TGTGCCAGCAGCCCCCCTTCGGGCTACGAGCAGTACTTC. Its translation: CASSPPSGYEQYF.

The gene calls are TRBV5-1 and TRBJ2-7; possible D gene TRBD2, 5 bases. The CDR3 runs 15 residues. Trimming pared 4 bases from V and 5 bases from J, leaving 19 bases between. Germline loops: CDR1 SGHRS, CDR2 YFSETQ. This CDR3 reads CASSPSIGVPNEQYF. CDR3 DNA sequence: TGCGCCAGCAGCCCATCCATCGGGGTGCCGAACGAGCAGTACTTC.

This chain uses TRBV27 with TRBJ2-7; no reliable D call. The germline gives CDR1 MNHEY, CDR2 SMNVEV (reference sequence). V lost 3 bases to trimming and J lost 3 bases, with 12 bases between them. The CDR3 is made up of 14 amino acids. The CDR3 region is CASSFGSHFYEQYF. The DNA of the CDR3 is TGTGCCAGCAGTTTTGGATCGCACTTCTACGAGCAGTACTTC.

The chain joins TRBV9 to TRBJ2-7; TRBD2 matches at 13 bases. The CDR3 has 18 amino acids. Germline loops: CDR1 SGDLS, CDR2 YYNGEE. The junction had 15 bases not matched to a gene; V was cut back by 2 bases and J by 7 bases. CDR3 protein: CASSVGTAGLAGVGEQYF. As DNA, the CDR3 is TGTGCCAGCAGCGTCGGGACAGCCGGACTAGCGGGAGTCGGGGAGCAGTACTTC. Variable domain in full (rest from reference TRBV9 and TRBJ2-7): DSGVTQTPKHLITATGQRVTLRCSPRSGDLSVYWYQQSLDQGLQFLIQYYNGEERAKGNILERFSAQQFPDLHSELNLSSLELGDSALYFCASSVGTAGLAGVGEQYFGPGTRLTVT.

V and J are TRBV6-6 and TRBJ2-1; 13 bases agree with TRBD2. The germline CDR1 and CDR2 sequences are MNHNY and SVGAGI (reference sequence). The J segment lost 6 bases and the V segment lost 6 bases, leaving 8 bases of the junction unmatched. CDR3 size: 16 residues. CDR3 DNA sequence: TGTGCCAGCAGCGGACTAGCGGGAGTCAGGGGCAATGAGCAGTTCTTC. It yields the protein CASSGLAGVRGNEQFF.

This rearrangement joins TRBV7-9 to TRBJ1-1, with TRBD1 matching over 8 bases. In germline, CDR1 is SEHNR, CDR2 FQNEAQ (reference sequence). The V gene end was trimmed by 3 bases and the J gene end by 5 bases; junction bases not matched to a gene: 11. CDR3 length: 16 amino acids. CDR3 in amino acids: CASSFLTSRGRTEAFF. As DNA, the CDR3 is TGTGCCAGCAGCTTTTTAACGTCCAGGGGGCGTACTGAAGCTTTCTTT.

The chain links TRBV5-6 to TRBJ2-1; perhaps TRBD2 as D (6 bases). The CDR3 runs 13 residues. Trimming shortened V by 3 bases and J by 5 bases, and 9 bases separated the two germline ends. CDR1 and CDR2 from the germline V gene are SGHDT and YYEEEE. The CDR3 region has the DNA TGTGCCAGCAGCTCCGGGAGTCACAATGAGCAGTTCTTC. Protein product: CASSSGSHNEQFF.

This clone was observed a few times. This sequence joins TRBV7-8 and TRBJ2-7; TRBD1 matches at 9 bases. The trim removed 5 bases at V and 0 bases at J, leaving 5 bases unmatched. Germline V gene data show CDR1 as SGHVS and CDR2 as FQNEAQ. The CDR3 loop spans 15 amino acids. CDR3 DNA sequence: TGTGCCAGCAGCACCCACAGGGGGCCCTCCTACGAGCAGTACTTC. It codes for CASSTHRGPSYEQYF.

There are a few counts of this clone. The V and J genes are TRBV6-1 and TRBJ1-1; D is uncertain. The CDR3 extends over 13 amino acids. Per the germline V gene, CDR1 is MNHNS and CDR2 is SASEGT. The germline V and J ends were trimmed by 2 bases and 7 bases, with 11 bases remaining between them. CDR3 amino acids: CASSEQPDGEAFF. The CDR3 DNA reads TGTGCCAGCAGTGAACAACCCGACGGTGAAGCTTTCTTT.

The chain combines TRBV5-1 with TRBJ2-5; 14 nucleotides line up with TRBD2. The germline gives CDR1 SGHRS, CDR2 YFSETQ. The CDR3 runs 15 residues. The V segment lost 4 bases and the J segment 3 bases; nucleotides outside the gene matches: 2. This CDR3 reads CASSMTSGREETQYF. As DNA, the CDR3 is TGCGCCAGCAGCATGACTAGCGGGAGGGAAGAGACCCAGTACTTC.

In this sample, this clone turned up once. This chain connects TRBV7-7 to TRBJ2-7, with 8 bases aligning to TRBD1. This CDR3 has 15 residues. Germline V CDR1 and CDR2: SSHAT, FNYEAQ (reference sequence). V shed 1 base, J shed 3 bases, and the junction held 5 bases outside the gene matches. The CDR3: CASSLVRTGIYEQYF. CDR3 nucleotide sequence: TGTGCCAGCAGCTTAGTGCGGACAGGGATCTACGAGCAGTACTTC.

The gene calls are TRBV4-1 and TRBJ2-1; no clear D gene. The CDR3 loop spans 15 amino acids. Per the germline V gene, CDR1 is MGHRA and CDR2 is YSYEKL. Deletions cut 2 bases from V and 3 bases from J, with 11 bases between. CDR3 DNA sequence: TGCGCCAGCAGCCAAAGTAGGATTGTCTACAATGAGCAGTTCTTC. Translated, it gives CASSQSRIVYNEQFF.

This sequence joins TRBV6-5 and TRBJ2-7; tentatively, D is TRBD1 or TRBD2 (6 bases each). This CDR3 comprises 15 residues. V was shortened by 4 bases and J by 3 bases, with 16 bases between the two germline ends. The V gene's germline CDR1 is MNHEY and CDR2 SVGAGI. CDR3 protein: CASSSTRDTYYEQYF. The DNA for the CDR3 is TGTGCCAGCAGTTCTACGCGGGACACCTACTACGAGCAGTACTTC.

Worth noting for this clone: An end of the junction does not agree with germline; a read error may underlie this. V usage is TRBV6-4 and J usage is TRBJ2-3; D might be TRBD2 (6 bases). Germline V gene data show CDR1 as MRHNA and CDR2 as SNTAGT. This CDR3 contains 15 residues. The CDR3 here is CASSYSRGNRDTQYF. CDR3 nucleotides: TGTGCCAGCAGTTACTCTCGGGGGAACAGAGATACGCAGTATTTT.

This clone was recorded only once. At one boundary the junction diverges from the germline segment, which might be a read error. V gene TRBV4-1 combines with J gene TRBJ2-7; tentative D call: TRBD2 (5 bases). This CDR3 spans 14 amino acids. Germline lookup yields CDR1 MGHRA and CDR2 YSYEKL. The CDR3 loop is CASSLTGSSYEQYF. In DNA, the CDR3 is TGTGCCAGCAGCTTAACGGGGAGCTCCTACGAGCAGTACTTC.

The V gene is TRBV30, the J gene TRBJ2-5, with 8 bases fitting TRBD1. Germline CDR1 and CDR2: GTSNPN and SVGIG (reference sequence). The CDR3 totals 14 residues. V lost 7 bases and J lost 4; bases outside the gene matches: 11. DNA for the CDR3: TGTGCCTACTGGACAGGGATGTCTCCAGAGACCCAGTACTTC. Protein: CAYWTGMSPETQYF. Full variable domain (outside the CDR3, taken from reference TRBV30 and TRBJ2-5): SQTIHQWPATLVQPVGSPLSLECTVEGTSNPNLYWYRQAAGRGLQLLFYSVGIGQISSEVPQNLSASRPQDRQFILSSKKLLLSDSGFYLCAYWTGMSPETQYFGPGTRLLVL.